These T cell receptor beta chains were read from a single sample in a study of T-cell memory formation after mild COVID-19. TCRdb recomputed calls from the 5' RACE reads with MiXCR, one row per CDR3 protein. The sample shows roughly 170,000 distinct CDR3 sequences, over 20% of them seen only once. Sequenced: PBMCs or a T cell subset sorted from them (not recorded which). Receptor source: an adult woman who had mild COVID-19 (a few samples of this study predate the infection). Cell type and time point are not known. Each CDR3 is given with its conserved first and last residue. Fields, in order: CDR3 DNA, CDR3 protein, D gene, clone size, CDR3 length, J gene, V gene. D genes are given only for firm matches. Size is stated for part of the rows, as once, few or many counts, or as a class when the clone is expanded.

CDR3 DNA: TGCAGTGCTAGTCCGGGGTACTATGAGCAGTTCTTC
CDR3 protein: CSASPGYYEQFF
D gene: .
clone size: .
CDR3 length: 12
J gene: TRBJ2-1
V gene: TRBV20-1

CDR3 DNA: TGTGCTACCGGACAGGGTTTGTGGGGCTACACCTTC
CDR3 protein: CATGQGLWGYTF
D gene: TRBD1
clone size: few
CDR3 length: 12
J gene: TRBJ1-2
V gene: TRBV25-1

CDR3 DNA: TGTGCCAGCACCGACAGGTGGGCTGAGGATGAGCAGTTCTTC
CDR3 protein: CASTDRWAEDEQFF
D gene: .
clone size: few
CDR3 length: 14
J gene: TRBJ2-1
V gene: TRBV6-2/TRBV6-3

CDR3 DNA: TGTGCCAGCAGAGCACCCCAGGACTCTGGGGCCAACGTCCTGACTTTC
CDR3 protein: CASRAPQDSGANVLTF
D gene: .
clone size: .
CDR3 length: 16
J gene: TRBJ2-6
V gene: TRBV7-9

CDR3 DNA: TGTGCCAGCAGTCGAGAGGGGGTAGAGGCAGGTAGAGAGACCCAGTACTTC
CDR3 protein: CASSREGVEAGRETQYF
D gene: .
clone size: few
CDR3 length: 17
J gene: TRBJ2-5
V gene: TRBV12-3/TRBV12-4

CDR3 DNA: TGTGCCAGCTCACCCCGGTGGGGGGGCGGCTACACCTTC
CDR3 protein: CASSPRWGGGYTF
D gene: .
clone size: .
CDR3 length: 13
J gene: TRBJ1-2
V gene: TRBV18

CDR3 DNA: TGTGCCAGCAGCTTAGCGGTTCCAGGGGGGGAGACCCAGTACTTC
CDR3 protein: CASSLAVPGGETQYF
D gene: .
clone size: .
CDR3 length: 15
J gene: TRBJ2-5
V gene: TRBV7-6

CDR3 DNA: TGTGCCAGCAGTGCCACCGGGAGCTCCTACAATGAGCAGTTCTTC
CDR3 protein: CASSATGSSYNEQFF
D gene: .
clone size: .
CDR3 length: 15
J gene: TRBJ2-1
V gene: TRBV27

CDR3 DNA: TGTGCCAGCAGCCCAGCGCCGGGACACCTAAATGAAAAACTGTTTTTT
CDR3 protein: CASSPAPGHLNEKLFF
D gene: .
clone size: few
CDR3 length: 16
J gene: TRBJ1-4
V gene: TRBV6-2/TRBV6-3

CDR3 DNA: TGTGCCAGCAGCGTGACTAGCGGGAGTACAGATACGCAGTATTTT
CDR3 protein: CASSVTSGSTDTQYF
D gene: TRBD2
clone size: many
CDR3 length: 15
J gene: TRBJ2-3
V gene: TRBV5-6

CDR3 DNA: TGTGCCAGCAGCTTAAGGGAAGGAGGGAATGAGCAGTTCTTC
CDR3 protein: CASSLREGGNEQFF
D gene: .
clone size: few
CDR3 length: 14
J gene: TRBJ2-1
V gene: TRBV7-9

CDR3 DNA: TGTGCCAGCAGCTTAGTTGGGGGGACCACTGAAGCTTTCTTT
CDR3 protein: CASSLVGGTTEAFF
D gene: .
clone size: few
CDR3 length: 14
J gene: TRBJ1-1
V gene: TRBV7-9

CDR3 DNA: TGCGCCAGTGGGGGGACAGAGAAGATACCCTACGAGCAGTACTTC
CDR3 protein: CASGGTEKIPYEQYF
D gene: .
clone size: few
CDR3 length: 15
J gene: TRBJ2-7
V gene: TRBV4-1

CDR3 DNA: TGTGCCATCAGTGATCAGGACAGGGGCGGCACAGATACGCAGTATTTT
CDR3 protein: CAISDQDRGGTDTQYF
D gene: TRBD1
clone size: .
CDR3 length: 16
J gene: TRBJ2-3
V gene: TRBV10-3

CDR3 DNA: TGTGCCAGCAGCTTAGCGGGCTTCGAAGATTACGAGCAGTACTTC
CDR3 protein: CASSLAGFEDYEQYF
D gene: .
clone size: few
CDR3 length: 15
J gene: TRBJ2-7
V gene: TRBV7-2

CDR3 DNA: TGCAGCGTTGTTCATTGGGACAGCCCCTACGAGCAGTACTTC
CDR3 protein: CSVVHWDSPYEQYF
D gene: TRBD1
clone size: few
CDR3 length: 14
J gene: TRBJ2-7
V gene: TRBV29-1

CDR3 DNA: TGTGCCAGCAGCTACCGGGACAGCGCCACAGATACGCAGTATTTT
CDR3 protein: CASSYRDSATDTQYF
D gene: TRBD1
clone size: many
CDR3 length: 15
J gene: TRBJ2-3
V gene: TRBV5-6

CDR3 DNA: TGTGCCAGCAGCTTACACAGGGACTACGAGCAGTACTTC
CDR3 protein: CASSLHRDYEQYF
D gene: .
clone size: .
CDR3 length: 13
J gene: TRBJ2-7
V gene: TRBV7-9

CDR3 DNA: TGTGCCAGCAGCCAAGACCTGGGCGGTGCAGATTGGCTCTACAATGAGCAGTTCTTC
CDR3 protein: CASSQDLGGADWLYNEQFF
D gene: .
clone size: few
CDR3 length: 19
J gene: TRBJ2-1
V gene: TRBV14

CDR3 DNA: TGTGCCAGCAGCGTAGGTGCCACCTGGACGGGCGGCACCGGGGAGCTGTTTTTT
CDR3 protein: CASSVGATWTGGTGELFF
D gene: .
clone size: few
CDR3 length: 18
J gene: TRBJ2-2
V gene: TRBV9

CDR3 DNA: TGTGCCAGCAGCCGGGATAACACTGAAGCTTTCTTT
CDR3 protein: CASSRDNTEAFF
D gene: .
clone size: .
CDR3 length: 12
J gene: TRBJ1-1
V gene: TRBV5-6

CDR3 DNA: TGTGCCAGCAGCCGGGGACAGGGGACCCTGAACACTGAAGCTTTCTTT
CDR3 protein: CASSRGQGTLNTEAFF
D gene: TRBD1
clone size: few
CDR3 length: 16
J gene: TRBJ1-1
V gene: TRBV11-2

CDR3 DNA: TGTGCCAGCAGCTTGGTACAGGGGGTTGTCGAGCAGTACTTC
CDR3 protein: CASSLVQGVVEQYF
D gene: TRBD1
clone size: .
CDR3 length: 14
J gene: TRBJ2-7
V gene: TRBV5-5

CDR3 DNA: TGTGCCAGCAGTCCCATACAGGACCGGCCAGATACGCAGTATTTT
CDR3 protein: CASSPIQDRPDTQYF
D gene: .
clone size: .
CDR3 length: 15
J gene: TRBJ2-3
V gene: TRBV25-1

CDR3 DNA: TGTGCCAGCAGCCAAGATCGGGGAGGCGATACGCAGTATTTT
CDR3 protein: CASSQDRGGDTQYF
D gene: .
clone size: few
CDR3 length: 14
J gene: TRBJ2-3
V gene: TRBV4-2

CDR3 DNA: TGTGCCAGCAGCTTGGGATCAGGGCCTGGAAACACCATATATTTT
CDR3 protein: CASSLGSGPGNTIYF
D gene: .
clone size: .
CDR3 length: 15
J gene: TRBJ1-3
V gene: TRBV5-5

CDR3 DNA: TGCAGCGTGGGAAGACAGGGCTACGAGCAGTACTTC
CDR3 protein: CSVGRQGYEQYF
D gene: TRBD1
clone size: few
CDR3 length: 12
J gene: TRBJ2-7
V gene: TRBV29-1

CDR3 DNA: TGCAGTGCTAGAGCTCACTTAGACAGGGGGGATGAAAAACTGTTTTTT
CDR3 protein: CSARAHLDRGDEKLFF
D gene: TRBD1
clone size: few
CDR3 length: 16
J gene: TRBJ1-4
V gene: TRBV20-1

CDR3 DNA: TGTGCCAGCAGTCTATGGGGTCAACCGAACACTGAAGCTTTCTTT
CDR3 protein: CASSLWGQPNTEAFF
D gene: .
clone size: few
CDR3 length: 15
J gene: TRBJ1-1
V gene: TRBV6-1

CDR3 DNA: TGTGCCAGTAGTTTGGGACCTAAGGCGAGCGAGCAGTACTTC
CDR3 protein: CASSLGPKASEQYF
D gene: .
clone size: .
CDR3 length: 14
J gene: TRBJ2-7
V gene: TRBV19

CDR3 DNA: TGTGCCACCTCGAATTGGGACGAAATGTATTTT
CDR3 protein: CATSNWDEMYF
D gene: .
clone size: few
CDR3 length: 11
J gene: TRBJ1-5
V gene: TRBV15

CDR3 DNA: TGTGCCACCAGCAGTCGAGGGAGGGCCGGTGATACGCAGTATTTT
CDR3 protein: CATSSRGRAGDTQYF
D gene: TRBD2
clone size: few
CDR3 length: 15
J gene: TRBJ2-3
V gene: TRBV15

CDR3 DNA: TGTGCCAGCAGTTTAGCGGGAGGGCCGGGGGATACGCAGTATTTT
CDR3 protein: CASSLAGGPGDTQYF
D gene: TRBD2
clone size: .
CDR3 length: 15
J gene: TRBJ2-3
V gene: TRBV27

CDR3 DNA: TGTGCCATCAGCCCCGGGCCTTCGGGCACTGAAGCTTTCTTT
CDR3 protein: CAISPGPSGTEAFF
D gene: .
clone size: .
CDR3 length: 14
J gene: TRBJ1-1
V gene: TRBV10-3

CDR3 DNA: TGTGCCAGCAGCTTAGCTGCCGGGCCCGGGGAGCTGTTTTTT
CDR3 protein: CASSLAAGPGELFF
D gene: .
clone size: few
CDR3 length: 14
J gene: TRBJ2-2
V gene: TRBV7-6

CDR3 DNA: TGTGCCAGCAGGGGGGGGACATACGAGCAGTACTTC
CDR3 protein: CASRGGTYEQYF
D gene: .
clone size: .
CDR3 length: 12
J gene: TRBJ2-7
V gene: TRBV6-5

CDR3 DNA: TGTGCCACCAGTGATCTAGCGGGAGGGCCGAAAGATACGCAGTATTTT
CDR3 protein: CATSDLAGGPKDTQYF
D gene: TRBD2
clone size: few
CDR3 length: 16
J gene: TRBJ2-3
V gene: TRBV24-1

CDR3 DNA: TGTGCCAGCAGCTTACAAGGACAGATGAACACTGAAGCTTTCTTT
CDR3 protein: CASSLQGQMNTEAFF
D gene: .
clone size: .
CDR3 length: 15
J gene: TRBJ1-1
V gene: TRBV7-9

CDR3 DNA: TGTGCCAGCAGCCCGGACAGCGTGAACACTGAAGCTTTCTTT
CDR3 protein: CASSPDSVNTEAFF
D gene: .
clone size: .
CDR3 length: 14
J gene: TRBJ1-1
V gene: TRBV7-2

CDR3 DNA: TGTGCCAGCAGCCCGCGGGACAGCACGAACACCGGGGAGCTGTTTTTT
CDR3 protein: CASSPRDSTNTGELFF
D gene: .
clone size: few
CDR3 length: 16
J gene: TRBJ2-2
V gene: TRBV3-1

CDR3 DNA: TGCGCCAGCAGCTCGGCCCTCGGCGGGAGGGCCACAGATACGCAGTATTTT
CDR3 protein: CASSSALGGRATDTQYF
D gene: TRBD2
clone size: .
CDR3 length: 17
J gene: TRBJ2-3
V gene: TRBV5-1

CDR3 DNA: TGTGCCACCAGTGATTTGAGGGGCTACACCTTC
CDR3 protein: CATSDLRGYTF
D gene: .
clone size: few
CDR3 length: 11
J gene: TRBJ1-2
V gene: TRBV24-1

CDR3 DNA: TGTGCCAGCAGTTTAAGTTTGGGAGTATCGGATGGCTACACCTTC
CDR3 protein: CASSLSLGVSDGYTF
D gene: .
clone size: .
CDR3 length: 15
J gene: TRBJ1-2
V gene: TRBV27

CDR3 DNA: TGTGCCAGCAGTGAGGGTAGCGGCGAGCAGTTCTTC
CDR3 protein: CASSEGSGEQFF
D gene: .
clone size: .
CDR3 length: 12
J gene: TRBJ2-1
V gene: TRBV2